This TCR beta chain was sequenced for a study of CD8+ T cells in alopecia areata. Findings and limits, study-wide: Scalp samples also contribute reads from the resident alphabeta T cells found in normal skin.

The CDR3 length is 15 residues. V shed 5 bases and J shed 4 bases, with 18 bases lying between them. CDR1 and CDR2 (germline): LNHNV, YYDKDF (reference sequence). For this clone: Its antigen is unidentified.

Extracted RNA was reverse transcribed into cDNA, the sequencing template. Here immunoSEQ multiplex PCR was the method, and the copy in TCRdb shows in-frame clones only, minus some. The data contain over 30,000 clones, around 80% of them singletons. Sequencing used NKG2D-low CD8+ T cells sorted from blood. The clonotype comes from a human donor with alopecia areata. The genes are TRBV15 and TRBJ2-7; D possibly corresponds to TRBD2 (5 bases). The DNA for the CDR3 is TGTGCCACCAGCTCGAGCCCCCCGGGAAGGTACGAGCAGTACTTC. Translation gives CATSSSPPGRYEQYF.